The 27 T cell receptor beta chains given below trace back to one sample, sequenced in a study of cytomegalovirus exposure and HLA in healthy donors (dated by TCRdb to 2015 to 2018). Library preparation was by the immunoSEQ multiplex PCR assay. For the multiplex PCR, a mixture combining 60 forward primers for TCR Vbeta segments and 13 reverse primers for TCR Jbeta segments was used. The table comes from immuneACCESS by way of TCRdb, which keeps in-frame sequences with V and J called. Part of the clones is missing from these tables; in studies checked, under half for an unresolved V gene and the rest for unknown reasons. The sample contains 200,000 to 300,000 clones, about 81% of them found a single time. The biggest ten clones account for 5% to 6.5% of the sample. What was sequenced was PBMCs. The receptors originated from a woman between 40 and 55 years old in good health and CMV-seropositive.

This chain joins TRBV7-2 and TRBJ2-1, with TRBD2 matching 9 bases. This CDR3 is built from 15 residues. V was clipped by 5 bases and J by 6 bases; unmatched bases: 8. Germline CDR1 SGHTA, CDR2 FQGNSA. Here the CDR3 DNA reads TGTGCCAGCAGCCGTAGCGGGAGTCGAGGCAATGAGCAGTTCTTC. Encoded protein: CASSRSGSRGNEQFF.

This clone came up once. The chain employs TRBV4-1 and TRBJ2-3; 7 nucleotides line up with TRBD2. V trimming: 0 bases; J trimming: 2 bases; junction bases outside the gene matches: 11. CDR1 and CDR2 (germline): MGHRA, YSYEKL. The CDR3 contains 18 residues. The CDR3: CASSQETRLAANTDTQYF. The DNA of the CDR3 is TGCGCCAGCAGCCAAGAGACTAGGCTAGCGGCTAACACAGATACGCAGTATTTT.

The gene calls are TRBV4-1 and TRBJ2-3; 11 bases match TRBD2. V lost 2 bases, J lost 2 bases, and 18 bases stayed unmatched. CDR3 length equals 21 residues. CDR1 is MGHRA and CDR2 is YSYEKL in the germline V gene. The CDR3: CASSQTPPASGGPRFTDTQYF. The CDR3 bases are TGCGCCAGCAGCCAAACCCCCCCCGCTAGCGGGGGGCCCAGATTCACAGATACGCAGTATTTT.

The chain combines TRBV14 with TRBJ2-1; D might be TRBD1 (6 bases). Between the trimmed V and J ends, which lost 0 bases and 1 base, there was a span of 22 bases. Germline CDR1 and CDR2: SGHDN and FVKESK. The CDR3 contains 20 residues. The CDR3 here is CASSQDWRRGARGSYNEQFF. CDR3 coding DNA: TGTGCCAGCAGCCAAGATTGGCGAAGGGGTGCCAGGGGTTCCTACAATGAGCAGTTCTTC.

This rearrangement joins TRBV18 to TRBJ2-1; TRBD2 is a possible D gene (5 bases). The CDR3 is 18 amino acids. Germline V gene lookup returns CDR1 KGHSH and CDR2 LQKENI. The V gene lost 2 bases and the J gene lost 0 bases, with 17 bases spanning the gap. The CDR3 reads CASSPASRLHLSYNEQFF. Here the CDR3 DNA reads TGTGCCAGCTCACCAGCTAGCCGCCTACACCTCTCCTACAATGAGCAGTTCTTC.

J is TRBJ1-2 and V is TRBV29-1; 7 bases match TRBD1. Germline-derived CDR1 and CDR2 are SQVTM and ANQGSEA. The CDR3 sequence is 13 residues long. The V segment lost 4 bases and the J segment 7 bases; nucleotides outside the gene matches: 9. The CDR3 DNA reads TGCAGCGTTGGAACAGGGGTCCCCTTTGGCTACACCTTC. It specifies CSVGTGVPFGYTF.

This clone was picked up a small number of times. Distinct nucleotide sequences in the sample also encode this CDR3. The rearrangement links TRBV5-1 to TRBJ2-3; D unclear. Trimming took off 0 bases at V and 0 bases at J, with 8 bases between the two ends. This CDR3 has 15 amino acids. Germline loops: CDR1 SGHRS, CDR2 YFSETQ. The CDR3 reads CASSLGQASTDTQYF. The CDR3 DNA sequence: TGCGCCAGCAGCTTGGGGCAGGCTAGCACAGATACGCAGTATTTT.

The chain uses TRBV19 and TRBJ1-1, with a possible D match to TRBD1 (5 bases). The CDR3 spans 13 residues. The V gene's germline CDR1 is LNHDA and CDR2 SQIVND (reference sequence). Trimming cost V 5 bases and J 12 bases, with 19 bases left between them. DNA for the CDR3: TGTGCCAGTAGTCCCGGGGGACGGATAGTGCCTTTCTTT. Translated: CASSPGGRIVPFF.

The chain recombines TRBV7-2 with TRBJ1-2, with 10 nucleotides matching TRBD1. CDR3 length equals 13 residues. V gave up 5 bases and J gave up 6 bases; unmatched junction bases: 3. Germline V gene lookup returns CDR1 SGHTA and CDR2 FQGNSA. For the CDR3, the DNA is TGTGCCAGCAGCGAGACAGGGGGCCATGGCTACACCTTC. Encoded protein: CASSETGGHGYTF.

In the case of this clone: The junction differs from germline at one of its ends, possibly a read error. This chain links TRBV7-9 with TRBJ1-4; tentatively, D is TRBD1 (5 bases). The CDR3 length is 14 residues. Germline V gene sequence: CDR1 SEHNR, CDR2 FQNEAQ (reference sequence). The DNA of the CDR3 is TGTTCCAGCAGCCTTAGGGGAACAGACGAAAAACTGTTTTTT. This translates into CSSSLRGTDEKLFF. The full variable domain, rest sourced from reference TRBV7-9 and TRBJ1-4, is DTGVSQNPRHKITKRGQNVTFRCDPISEHNRLYWYRQTLGQGPEFLTYFQNEAQLEKSRLLSDRFSAERPKGSFSTLEIQRTEQGDSAMYLCSSSLRGTDEKLFFGSGTQLSVL.

The CDR3 reads CAWRHGTSGSSYNEQFF. The CDR3 coding sequence is TGTGCCTGGAGACATGGGACTAGCGGGAGTTCATACAATGAGCAGTTCTTC. The chain couples TRBV30 to TRBJ2-1, with 14 bases matching TRBD2. Germline loops: CDR1 GTSNPN, CDR2 SVGIG (reference sequence). The CDR3 consists of 17 residues. The junction had 8 bases not matched to a gene; V was cut back by 3 bases and J by 4 bases.

A few counts support this clone. The chain has TRBV21-1 and TRBJ1-3; TRBD1, the table's D call, lacks a check against the DNA. TRBV21-1 is noted as a pseudogene. CDR3 length equals 18 residues. The CDR3 DNA sequence: TGTGCCAGCACCTATTTACTCCGGGACAGGGTGGGCGGAAACACCATATATTTT. This encodes CASTYLLRDRVGGNTIYF.

The chain is built from TRBV30 and TRBJ1-5, with no clear D. Trimming cost V 8 bases and J 6 bases, with 20 bases left between them. The CDR3 sequence is 14 residues long. Germline V CDR1 and CDR2: GTSNPN, SVGIG (reference sequence). CDR3 amino acids: CALWSGLNGQPQHF. The CDR3 nucleotides are TGTGCCCTGTGGTCAGGCCTCAATGGTCAGCCCCAGCATTTT.

The J gene is TRBJ2-5, the V gene TRBV5-1, with D unclear. Deletions cut 6 bases from V and 0 bases from J, with 12 bases between. Germline V CDR1 and CDR2: SGHRS, YFSETQ. The CDR3 length is 14 residues. The CDR3 nucleotides read TGCGCCAGCAATTTAGAAGAGTACCAAGAGACCCAGTACTTC. It translates to CASNLEEYQETQYF.

The chain recombines TRBV7-8 with TRBJ1-4; 11 positions agree with TRBD1. Germline V lookup: CDR1 SGHVS, CDR2 FQNEAQ. Trimming removed 5 bases from V and 3 bases from J; junction bases left unmatched: 8. This CDR3 region has 17 residues. CDR3 DNA sequence: TGTGCCAGCAGCCGTATTGGACAGGGGGCCCCTAATGAAAAACTGTTTTTT. It codes for CASSRIGQGAPNEKLFF.

The chain has TRBV27 and TRBJ1-1, with 11 bases that match TRBD1. Germline assignment: CDR1 MNHEY and CDR2 SMNVEV (reference sequence). This CDR3 has 14 amino acids. The J segment lost 1 base and the V segment lost 8 bases, leaving 3 bases of the junction unmatched. This chain's CDR3 is CASRTGGRNTEAFF. CDR3 nucleotide sequence: TGTGCCAGCCGGACAGGGGGCAGGAACACTGAAGCTTTCTTT.

The chain is built from TRBV10-3 and TRBJ2-1, with 7 positions matching TRBD2. The CDR3 has 14 amino acids. From germline, CDR1 is ENHRY and CDR2 SYGVKD. The junction had 12 bases not matched to a gene; V was cut back by 10 bases and J by 6 bases. DNA of the CDR3: TGTGCCACCTTCACAACGGGAGGACGCAATGAGCAGTTCTTC. It yields the protein CATFTTGGRNEQFF.

The genes are TRBV7-8 and TRBJ2-7, with D perhaps matching TRBD1 (5 bases). Germline V lookup: CDR1 SGHVS, CDR2 FQNEAQ. Deletions cut 1 base from V and 2 bases from J, with 12 bases between. This CDR3 comprises 15 residues. The CDR3 loop reads CASSLGGSGAYEQYF. DNA for the CDR3: TGTGCCAGCAGCTTAGGGGGCAGTGGTGCCTACGAGCAGTACTTC.

This chain uses TRBV7-9 with TRBJ2-1, with D hard to call. Germline V gene lookup returns CDR1 SEHNR and CDR2 FQNEAQ (reference sequence). The CDR3 sequence is 16 residues long. V lost 5 bases and J 9 bases, leaving 23 bases between the germline ends. The CDR3 protein is CASSPPGSRIVTEQFF. CDR3 bases: TGTGCCAGCAGCCCCCCCGGGTCTAGGATCGTGACTGAGCAGTTCTTC. The full variable domain, its missing parts supplied by reference TRBV7-9 and TRBJ2-1, is DTGVSQNPRHKITKRGQNVTFRCDPISEHNRLYWYRQTLGQGPEFLTYFQNEAQLEKSRLLSDRFSAERPKGSFSTLEIQRTEQGDSAMYLCASSPPGSRIVTEQFFGPGTRLTVL.

The chain joins TRBV30 to TRBJ1-1, with a weak D call TRBD1 (5 bases). V was pared by 2 bases and J by 1 base, with 14 bases between. Germline V gene data show CDR1 as GTSNPN and CDR2 as SVGIG (reference sequence). The CDR3 is 15 amino acids. The CDR3 protein is CAWSRWGTGNTEAFF. In DNA, the CDR3 is TGTGCCTGGAGTCGGTGGGGAACAGGGAACACTGAAGCTTTCTTT.

A remark on this clone: One junction end disagrees with the germline gene, perhaps due to a read error. The chain links TRBV7-9 to TRBJ2-1, with TRBD2 matching over 8 bases. This CDR3 contains 17 residues. Germline assignment: CDR1 SEHNR and CDR2 FQNEAQ (reference sequence). For the CDR3, the DNA is TGTTCCAGCAGCTTAGCGGTCATAGCGGGACCAGGTAATGAGCAGTTCTTC. It yields the protein CSSSLAVIAGPGNEQFF.

CDR3 sequence: CASSARQGESSEQYF. CDR3 nucleotide sequence: TGTGCCAGCAGCGCAAGACAGGGGGAATCTAGCGAGCAGTACTTC. The genes are TRBV9 and TRBJ2-7; 9 bases are shared with TRBD1. In germline, CDR1 is SGDLS, CDR2 YYNGEE. Trimming took 3 bases from V and 6 from J; bases not matched to a gene: 10. This CDR3 contains 15 residues.

The chain couples TRBV14 to TRBJ2-4, with TRBD1 matching over 7 bases. Per germline, CDR1 SGHDN and CDR2 FVKESK. V dropped 1 base and J dropped 11; count of bases not matched to a gene: 5. The CDR3 spans 13 residues. CDR3 amino acids: CASSQGDRLLQYF. The CDR3 DNA reads as TGTGCCAGCAGCCAAGGGGACAGATTACTTCAGTACTTC. The entire variable domain, with the rest obtained from reference TRBV14 and TRBJ2-4, is as follows: EAGVTQFPSHSVIEKGQTVTLRCDPISGHDNLYWYRRVMGKEIKFLLHFVKESKQDESGMPNNRFLAERTGGTYSTLKVQPAELEDSGVYFCASSQGDRLLQYFGAGTRLSVL.

The chain has TRBV6-1 and TRBJ2-7; D may be TRBD1 (6 bases). The CDR3 is made up of 14 amino acids. Trimming stripped 6 bases from V and 0 bases from J, with 12 bases between. Germline CDR1 and CDR2: MNHNS and SASEGT. CDR3 in amino acids: CASRQTGSSYEQYF. For the CDR3, the DNA is TGTGCCAGCAGGCAAACAGGGTCCTCCTACGAGCAGTACTTC.

The chain carries TRBV6-1 and TRBJ2-1; 12 bases fit TRBD2. The germline V gene encodes CDR1 MNHNS and CDR2 SASEGT. This CDR3 contains 14 residues. J lost 4 bases, V lost 6 bases, and 1 base had no gene match. The CDR3 reads CASSGLAGYNEQFF. CDR3 DNA sequence: TGTGCCAGCAGCGGACTAGCGGGATACAATGAGCAGTTCTTC.

The chain uses TRBV7-8 and TRBJ2-7; D might be TRBD1 (6 bases). V was cut by 5 bases and J by 3 bases, with 11 bases left in between. The germline CDR1 and CDR2 sequences are SGHVS and FQNEAQ. The CDR3 is made up of 13 amino acids. The chain's CDR3 is CASSPTGNYEQYF. Here the CDR3 DNA reads TGTGCCAGCAGCCCTACAGGGAACTACGAGCAGTACTTC.

The V and J genes are TRBV7-2 and TRBJ2-7; TRBD2 matches at 14 bases. J gave up 2 bases and V 5 bases, and 5 bases lay outside the gene matches. The CDR3 is 16 residues long. CDR1 and CDR2 (germline): SGHTA, FQGNSA. As DNA, the CDR3 is TGTGCCAGCAGCCCGGGACTAGCGGGGGATCCCTACGAGCAGTACTTC. This encodes CASSPGLAGDPYEQYF.